This entry features one T cell receptor beta chain sequence. Its antigen is currently unknown. Germline assignment: CDR1 GTSNPN and CDR2 SVGIG (reference sequence). Trimming took 3 bases from V and 3 from J, leaving 12 bases between them. The CDR3 loop spans 14 amino acids. Sequencing targeted expressed TCRB transcripts, as all isolated RNA had been reverse transcribed. Assay: immunoSEQ multiplex PCR; the TCRdb copy retains only in-frame clones and omits some. The table records under 400,000 clones, around 19% of them present only once. This specimen comes from a study of beta chain features in type 1 diabetes. Study-wide results and caveats: Comparison showed that naive, central memory and Treg TCRB repertoires appeared more similar among patients than among healthy donors.

This TCR came from a woman between 18 and 29 years old in good health. The chain couples TRBV30 to TRBJ1-5, with unresolved D. Sequencing input: naive CD4+ T cells from blood. The CDR3 loop is CAWSTAANNQPQHF. CDR3 nucleotides: TGTGCCTGGAGCACGGCGGCGAACAATCAGCCCCAGCATTTT.